The following is a T cell receptor (beta chain) sequence with its context. These data come from a study of blood T cell repertoires in COVID-19. Study as a whole: The study drew acute and convalescent COVID-19 samples from the United States, Italy and Spain. The analysed material was cDNA or gDNA that came from T cells, B-cell-depleted T cells, or PBMCs.

Produced via immunoSEQ multiplex PCR; TCRdb's table is partial and in-frame only. This repertoire shows some 66,000 clones, approximately 91% found once; its top ten account for about 7.9%. The material sequenced was peripheral blood. This TCR was recovered from a human donor in a cohort sampled during active COVID-19.

CDR3: CASSLGGGASGNTIYF. The CDR3 region has the DNA TGTGCCAGCAGCTTAGGCGGGGGGGCCTCTGGAAACACCATATATTTT. The V call is TRBV7-2, the J call TRBJ1-3, with D maybe TRBD1 (6 bases). This CDR3 has 16 residues. The germline V gene has CDR1 SGHTA and CDR2 FQGNSA. With 1 base removed from V and 0 bases from J, the gap between germline ends came to 10 bases.